A selection of T cell receptor beta chains follows, all from one sample in a study of blood T cell repertoires in COVID-19. The protocol was immunoSEQ multiplex PCR, while the TCRdb copy is restricted to in-frame clones and leaves out a portion. Found here are 85,000 to 90,000 clones, approximately 85% of them singletons; the top ten hold 25%. Source material: peripheral blood. The source is a human donor in a cohort sampled during active COVID-19. Both conserved end residues are part of each CDR3. D genes are given only for firm matches. Size is stated for part of the rows, as once, few or many counts, or as a class when the clone is expanded.

D gene	V gene	J gene	CDR3 length	clone size	CDR3 protein	CDR3 DNA
-	TRBV7-2	TRBJ1-2	14	-	CASSLSRDNYGYTF	TGTGCCAGCAGCTTGAGCAGGGATAACTATGGCTACACCTTC
-	TRBV6-5	TRBJ1-2	12	once	CASRDSTYGYTF	TGTGCCAGCAGGGACAGTACCTATGGCTACACCTTC
TRBD1	TRBV19	TRBJ2-3	15	-	CASSTTGSDTDTQYF	TGTGCCAGTAGTACGACAGGGTCCGACACAGATACGCAGTATTTT
-	TRBV2	TRBJ1-1	14	-	CASNLRRTNTEAFF	TGTGCCAGCAATCTCAGGCGGACAAACACTGAAGCTTTCTTT
-	TRBV7-8	TRBJ2-7	13	-	CASSPRASYEQYF	TGTGCCAGCAGCCCGCGGGCTTCCTACGAGCAGTACTTC
-	TRBV18	TRBJ2-2	15	-	CASSFSTGSPGELFF	TGTGCCAGCTCATTCTCAACAGGGAGTCCCGGGGAGCTGTTTTTT
-	TRBV19	TRBJ2-5	13	-	CASKEGGGETQYF	TGTGCCAGTAAAGAGGGGGGAGGGGAGACCCAGTACTTC
TRBD1	TRBV24-1	TRBJ2-7	16	once	CATSDPTRTGDYEQYF	TGTGCCACCAGTGACCCGACACGGACAGGTGACTACGAGCAGTACTTC
-	TRBV28	TRBJ2-7	13	-	CASSWGGSYEQYF	TGTGCCAGCAGTTGGGGCGGCTCCTACGAGCAGTACTTC
TRBD1	TRBV4-1	TRBJ2-3	14	few	CASSPGQGRDTQYF	TGCGCCAGCAGCCCGGGACAGGGCAGAGATACGCAGTATTTT
-	TRBV9	TRBJ2-7	16	-	CASSVEARAVSYEQYF	TGTGCCAGCAGCGTAGAGGCCAGGGCCGTTTCCTACGAGCAGTACTTC
TRBD1	TRBV29-1	TRBJ2-5	17	-	CSVQGQGSNLRVETQYF	TGCAGCGTACAAGGACAGGGGAGCAATTTGAGGGTAGAGACCCAGTACTTC
-	TRBV9	TRBJ2-3	15	-	CASSVVASGTDTQYF	TGTGCCAGCAGCGTAGTAGCTAGCGGCACAGATACGCAGTATTTT
TRBD1	TRBV3-1/TRBV3-2	TRBJ1-2	12	-	CASGDREAGYTF	TGTGCCAGCGGAGACAGGGAAGCTGGCTACACCTTC
TRBD1	TRBV18	TRBJ2-5	16	-	CASSPLGQSQQETQYF	TGTGCCAGCTCACCTCTGGGACAGTCACAACAAGAGACCCAGTACTTC
TRBD2	TRBV27	TRBJ2-5	13	many	CASNLAGSGTQYF	TGTGCCAGCAACCTAGCGGGGTCAGGGACCCAGTACTTC
TRBD2	TRBV5-6	TRBJ2-7	15	-	CASSTRLAGFYEQYF	TGTGCCAGCAGCACCCGACTAGCGGGGTTCTACGAGCAGTACTTC
TRBD1	TRBV19	TRBJ1-4	15	-	CASSIIGQGDEKLFF	TGTGCCAGTAGTATAATCGGACAGGGGGATGAAAAACTGTTTTTT
-	TRBV7-3	TRBJ2-1	15	many	CASSLLVGGYNEQFF	TGTGCCAGCAGCTTACTAGTTGGTGGATACAATGAGCAGTTCTTC
TRBD1	TRBV7-2	TRBJ1-2	15	-	CASSDRQGALIGYTF	TGTGCCAGCAGCGACAGACAGGGGGCCCTTATTGGCTACACCTTC
-	TRBV15	TRBJ2-7	16	-	CATSRVGTTSSYEQYF	TGTGCCACCAGCAGAGTAGGGACAACGAGCTCCTACGAGCAGTACTTC
-	TRBV6-1	TRBJ1-3	15	-	CASSETGFSGNTIYF	TGTGCCAGCAGTGAGACAGGTTTCTCTGGAAACACCATATATTTT
TRBD1	TRBV13	TRBJ2-7	13	-	CASSEGQGGEQYF	TGTGCCAGCAGCGAGGGACAGGGTGGCGAGCAGTACTTC
-	TRBV19	TRBJ1-2	14	-	CASSMRRDESGYTF	TGTGCCAGTAGCATGAGGAGGGACGAGTCTGGCTACACCTTC
-	TRBV19	TRBJ1-3	14	-	CASTHTGSGNTIYF	TGTGCCAGTACACACACAGGTTCAGGAAACACCATATATTTT
-	TRBV10-3	TRBJ1-3	14	-	CAISPQGSGNTIYF	TGTGCCATCAGCCCACAGGGCTCTGGAAACACCATATATTTT
-	TRBV11-3	TRBJ2-7	14	-	CASSARGEVHEQYF	TGTGCCAGCAGCGCCCGAGGGGAGGTACACGAGCAGTACTTC
-	TRBV5-6	TRBJ2-7	12	-	CASSPAAPEQYF	TGTGCCAGCAGCCCGGCGGCTCCCGAGCAGTACTTC
-	TRBV7-9	TRBJ1-3	14	-	CASSTSSSGNTIYF	TGTGCCAGCAGTACTTCAAGCTCTGGAAACACCATATATTTT
-	TRBV5-1	TRBJ2-7	15	-	CASSLVEGSPYEQYF	TGCGCCAGCAGCTTGGTAGAGGGATCCCCTTACGAGCAGTACTTC
-	TRBV21-1	TRBJ2-7	15	-	CASSNSTVAREEQYF	TGTGCCAGCAGCAATTCGACTGTAGCGAGGGAAGAGCAGTACTTC
-	TRBV5-1	TRBJ2-2	14	-	CASSLSQNTGELFF	TGCGCCAGCAGCTTGTCCCAGAACACCGGGGAGCTGTTTTTT
-	TRBV19	TRBJ1-3	18	-	CASSIFGTPSSSGNTIYF	TGTGCCAGTAGTATATTTGGGACACCGAGCAGCTCTGGAAACACCATATATTTT
TRBD1	TRBV7-9	TRBJ1-4	15	-	CASSFGQGLNEKLFF	TGTGCCAGCAGCTTCGGACAGGGGCTTAATGAAAAACTGTTTTTT
-	TRBV7-2	TRBJ1-1	15	-	CASSFLPGGSAEAFF	TGTGCCAGCAGCTTTCTACCGGGGGGCAGCGCTGAAGCTTTCTTT
-	TRBV7-9	TRBJ2-7	15	-	CASSLALSGWAEQYF	TGTGCCAGCAGCTTAGCGCTCTCAGGATGGGCGGAGCAGTACTTC
-	TRBV6-6	TRBJ2-2	11	-	CASKIEGELFF	TGTGCCAGCAAGATTGAGGGGGAGCTGTTTTTT
TRBD2	TRBV9	TRBJ2-5	14	-	CASSPLAGEETQYF	TGTGCCAGCAGCCCTTTGGCGGGAGAAGAGACCCAGTACTTC
TRBD2	TRBV7-3	TRBJ2-1	14	-	CASSLNSGSDEQFF	TGTGCCAGCAGCTTAAATAGCGGGAGTGATGAGCAGTTCTTC
-	TRBV5-5	TRBJ2-1	13	-	CASRTGGQNEQFF	TGTGCCAGCAGAACCGGGGGGCAGAATGAGCAGTTCTTC